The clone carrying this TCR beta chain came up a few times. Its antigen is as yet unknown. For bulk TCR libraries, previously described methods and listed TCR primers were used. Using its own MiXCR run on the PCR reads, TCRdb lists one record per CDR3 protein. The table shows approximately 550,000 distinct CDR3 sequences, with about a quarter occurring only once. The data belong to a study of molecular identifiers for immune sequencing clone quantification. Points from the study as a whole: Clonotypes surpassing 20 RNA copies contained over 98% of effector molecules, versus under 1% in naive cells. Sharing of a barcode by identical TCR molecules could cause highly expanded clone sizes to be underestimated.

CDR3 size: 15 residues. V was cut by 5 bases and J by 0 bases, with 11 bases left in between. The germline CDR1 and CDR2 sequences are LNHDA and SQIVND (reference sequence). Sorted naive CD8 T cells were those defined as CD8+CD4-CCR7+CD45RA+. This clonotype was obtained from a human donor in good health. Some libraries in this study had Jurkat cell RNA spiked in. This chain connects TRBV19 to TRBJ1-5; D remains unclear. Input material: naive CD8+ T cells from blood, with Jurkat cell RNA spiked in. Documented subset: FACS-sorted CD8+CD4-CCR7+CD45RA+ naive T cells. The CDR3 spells CASSADAYSNQPQHF. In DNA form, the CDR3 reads TGTGCCAGTAGTGCTGACGCCTATAGCAATCAGCCCCAGCATTTT.